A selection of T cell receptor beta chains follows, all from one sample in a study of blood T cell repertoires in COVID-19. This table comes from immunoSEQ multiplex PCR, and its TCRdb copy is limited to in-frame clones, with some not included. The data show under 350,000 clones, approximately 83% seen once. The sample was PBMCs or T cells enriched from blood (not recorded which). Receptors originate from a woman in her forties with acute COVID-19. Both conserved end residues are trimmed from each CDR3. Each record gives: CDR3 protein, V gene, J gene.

ASSQVRAGGALPPF,TRBV16,TRBJ2-1
ASSQDREPAYGYT,TRBV4-3,TRBJ1-2
ASSLPSTQREYYEQY,TRBV12-1,TRBJ2-7
ATQKKRDRHTEAF,TRBV7-9,TRBJ1-1
ASSRQGVSNQPQH,TRBV5-5,TRBJ1-5
ASSYEGTSIATQY,TRBV6-2/TRBV6-3,TRBJ2-3
ASSPQGTRHSGNTIY,TRBV7-9,TRBJ1-3
ASSPGTGEEPLH,TRBV7-9,TRBJ1-6
ASRAQQGSNQPQH,TRBV2,TRBJ1-5
SVDLAFGELF,TRBV29-1,TRBJ2-2
ASSRGTGKNQPQH,TRBV6-5,TRBJ1-5
ASSLGGTASGSTIY,TRBV28,TRBJ1-3
ASSLSANYGYT,TRBV5-1,TRBJ1-2
ASSLLSGGAETQY,TRBV7-2,TRBJ2-5
ASRRTTGPNTEAF,TRBV27,TRBJ1-1
ASKADKYYEQY,TRBV12-3/TRBV12-4,TRBJ2-7
ASSPTREYEQY,TRBV27,TRBJ2-7